This T cell receptor (beta chain) appears in the sequencing data of a study of shared clonotypes between healthy human individuals. The repertoire was sequenced with immunoSEQ multiplex PCR; TCRdb's copy has only in-frame clones and lacks some. The sample contains about 1 million clones, approximately 76% of which appear only once. The CDR3 has 14 residues. The germline V and J ends were trimmed by 4 bases and 1 base, with 8 bases remaining between them. In germline, CDR1 is SEHNR, CDR2 FQNEAQ (reference sequence). This TCR came from a man aged 18-30 years in good health. Material: memory CD4+ T cells sorted from blood. Subset described: CD45RA-negative fraction. The J gene is TRBJ2-1, the V gene TRBV7-9; D possibly corresponds to TRBD2 (5 bases). CDR3 bases: TGTGCCAGCAGCTCCATAGCGTCCTACAATGAGCAGTTCTTC. Amino acid sequence: CASSSIASYNEQFF.